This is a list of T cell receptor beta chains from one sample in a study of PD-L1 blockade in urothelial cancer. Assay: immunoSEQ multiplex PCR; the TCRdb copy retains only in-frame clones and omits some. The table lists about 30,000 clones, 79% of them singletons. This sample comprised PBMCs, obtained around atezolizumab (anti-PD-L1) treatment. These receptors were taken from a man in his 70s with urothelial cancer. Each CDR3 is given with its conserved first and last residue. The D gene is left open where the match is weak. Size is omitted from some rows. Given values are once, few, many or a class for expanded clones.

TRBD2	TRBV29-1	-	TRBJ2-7	TGCAGCGTTGGGGTGGGACTAGCGGGAATCTACGAGCAGTACTTC	CSVGVGLAGIYEQYF
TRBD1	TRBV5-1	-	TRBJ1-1	TGCGCCAGCAGCTCACAGGGGGCGCAAGCTTTCTTT	CASSSQGAQAFF
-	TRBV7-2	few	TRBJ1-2	TGTGCCAGCAGCTTATTGTTACAGGACTATGGCTACACCTTC	CASSLLLQDYGYTF
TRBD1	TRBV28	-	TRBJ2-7	TGTGCCAGCAGAACCGGACAGGGGTTGGTCTACGAGCAGTACTTC	CASRTGQGLVYEQYF
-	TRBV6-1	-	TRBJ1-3	TGTGCCAGCAGTGTATCCAGGGGCTCTGGAAACACCATATATTTT	CASSVSRGSGNTIYF
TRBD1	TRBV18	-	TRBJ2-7	TGTGCCAGCTCCCCCAACCGGGACAGCCTCTACGAGCAGTACTTC	CASSPNRDSLYEQYF
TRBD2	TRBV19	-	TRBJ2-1	TGTGCCAGTAGTACCCGGGGACTAGCGGGGAACTACAATGAGCAGTTCTTC	CASSTRGLAGNYNEQFF
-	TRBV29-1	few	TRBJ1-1	TGCAGCGTTCCCCCGGACAGCGGTGGGTTTGAAGCTTTCTTT	CSVPPDSGGFEAFF
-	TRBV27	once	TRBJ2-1	TGTGCCAGCAGTGCCCTACCTACTAGCAGCCAGTTCTTC	CASSALPTSSQFF
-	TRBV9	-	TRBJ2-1	TGTGCCAGCAGCGTACGGGGTTACTCCTACAATGAGCAGTTCTTC	CASSVRGYSYNEQFF
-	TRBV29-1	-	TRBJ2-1	TGCAGCGCCGAGGGAGAGGCCTACAATGAGCAGTTCTTC	CSAEGEAYNEQFF
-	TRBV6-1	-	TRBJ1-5	TGTGCCAGCAGAAAACAGGAAAATCAGCCCCAGCATTTT	CASRKQENQPQHF
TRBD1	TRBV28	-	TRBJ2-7	TGTGCCAGCAGTTCCCGGACAGGAGGCGAGTACGAGCAGTACTTC	CASSSRTGGEYEQYF
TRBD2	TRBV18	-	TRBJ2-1	TGTGCCAGCTCAGCGACTAGCAGCAACTACAATGAGCAGTTCTTC	CASSATSSNYNEQFF
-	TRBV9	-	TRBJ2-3	TGTGCCAGCAGCGTAGTACAGGGAAGCACAGATACGCAGTATTTT	CASSVVQGSTDTQYF
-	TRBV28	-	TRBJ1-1	TGTGCCACCATGGGCAGGGTTGCTTTCTTT	CATMGRVAFF
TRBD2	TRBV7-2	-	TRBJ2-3	TGTGCCAGCAGTCAAACTAGCGGGTCTTTCACAGATACGCAGTATTTT	CASSQTSGSFTDTQYF
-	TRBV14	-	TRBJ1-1	TGTGCCAGCAGCCGTTTCAGGAACACTGAAGCTTTCTTT	CASSRFRNTEAFF
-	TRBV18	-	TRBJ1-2	TGTGCCAGCTCACAGAAGGAGGACGGTGGCTACACCTTC	CASSQKEDGGYTF
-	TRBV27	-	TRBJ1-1	TGTGCCAGCAACAGCATAATGAACACTGAAGCTTTCTTT	CASNSIMNTEAFF
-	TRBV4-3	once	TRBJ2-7	TGCGCCAACATTAGGGGTTCGGCCTACGAGCAGTACTTC	CANIRGSAYEQYF
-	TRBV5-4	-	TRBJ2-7	TGTGCCAGCAGCTTGAGGGGAGGGGGAACCTACGAGCAGTACTTC	CASSLRGGGTYEQYF
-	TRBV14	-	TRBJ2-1	TGTGCCAGCAGCCAAACTTCAGGGCAGTTCTTC	CASSQTSGQFF
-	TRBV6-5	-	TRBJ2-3	TGTGCCAGCAGTTACACGGGGTCCCACACAGATACGCAGTATTTT	CASSYTGSHTDTQYF
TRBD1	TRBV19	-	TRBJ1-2	TGTGCCAGTAGTATAGAAGGGACAGGAGGGGGCTACACCTTC	CASSIEGTGGGYTF
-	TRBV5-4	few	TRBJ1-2	TGTGCCAGCAGAGAAGGAACAGGTATTGGCTACACCTTC	CASREGTGIGYTF
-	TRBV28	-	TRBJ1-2	TGTGCCAGCAGTTTAGGACAGAACTATGGCTACACCTTC	CASSLGQNYGYTF
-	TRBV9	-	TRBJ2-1	TGTGCCAGCAGTGTAGGAGGGGGCATCTACAATGAGCAGTTCTTC	CASSVGGGIYNEQFF
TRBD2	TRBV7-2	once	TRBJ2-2	TGTGCCAGCAGCCCCGGGACTAGATCATCCGGGGAGCTGTTTTTT	CASSPGTRSSGELFF
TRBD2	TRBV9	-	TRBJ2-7	TGTGCCAGCAGCCCCCGACTAGCGGGTGGCAACTACGAGCAGTACTTC	CASSPRLAGGNYEQYF
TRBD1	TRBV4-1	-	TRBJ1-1	TGCGCCAGCAGCCAAGATCAGGAGGGGGCGGACATGAACACTGAAGCTTTCTTT	CASSQDQEGADMNTEAFF
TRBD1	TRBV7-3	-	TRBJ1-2	TGTGCCAGCAGCTTACAGGCACAGGGGGCATTTAACTATGGCTACACCTTC	CASSLQAQGAFNYGYTF